The 27 T cell receptor beta chains in this list originate from one sample, sequenced in a study of blood T cells in healthy people across ages. A J-beta primer mix and a sample-barcoded 5' primer were used in a second PCR of roughly 6 to 12 cycles. TCRdb re-called the 5' RACE reads through MiXCR, storing one row per CDR3 protein. The table records about 650,000 distinct CDR3 sequences, around 50% of them present only once. Sequencing input: blood. All receptors derive from a woman aged 80 or over in good health.

About this clonotype itself: A much larger clone differs by one base, so this may be a read error. V usage is TRBV29-1 and J usage is TRBJ1-4; D unresolved. Germline values: CDR1 SQVTM, CDR2 ANQGSEA. Trimming removed 6 bases from V and 1 base from J, with 9 bases in between. The CDR3 length is 13 residues. CDR3 protein: CSVVQLTNEKLFF. DNA for the CDR3: TGCAGCGTCGTACAGTTAACTAATGAAAAACTGTTTTTT.

This chain uses TRBV30 with TRBJ2-5; 11 bases align to TRBD1. The CDR3 totals 14 residues. The junction had 1 base not matched to a gene; V was cut back by 0 bases and J by 4 bases. Germline V CDR1 and CDR2: GTSNPN, SVGIG (reference sequence). CDR3 nucleotide sequence: TGTGCCTGGAGTGTAGGACAGGGGGCAGAGACCCAGTACTTC. Its translation: CAWSVGQGAETQYF.

V usage is TRBV7-2 and J usage is TRBJ2-5; possibly TRBD1 for D (6 bases). Gene TRBJ2-7 matches the end of the DNA better, so the J call may be wrong. Per germline, CDR1 SGHTA and CDR2 FQGNSA. This CDR3 has 14 residues. The CDR3 coding sequence is TGTGCCAGCAGCTCTTGGACAGTCCAATACGAGCAGTACTTC. Translation: CASSSWTVQYEQYF.

This rearrangement joins TRBV9 to TRBJ1-1; D call uncertain. The CDR3 has 15 amino acids. CDR1 and CDR2 (germline): SGDLS, YYNGEE. V was pared by 4 bases and J by 4 bases, with 17 bases between. CDR3 DNA sequence: TGTGCCAGCAGCTTTGCGGCAGCCCCGATCACTGAAGCTTTCTTT. This encodes CASSFAAAPITEAFF.

In the case of this clonotype: A much larger clone differs from this one at a single base, so this may be a read error. The rearrangement links TRBV6-6 to TRBJ2-3, with D tentatively TRBD1 or TRBD2 (6 bases each). The CDR3 has 15 amino acids. Germline V gene sequence: CDR1 MNHNY, CDR2 SVGAGI (reference sequence). Trimming removed 8 bases from V and 4 bases from J, with 19 bases in between. This CDR3 reads CASLVVGGAPDTQYF. For the CDR3, the DNA is TGTGCCAGCCTCGTGGTGGGGGGCGCACCAGATACGCAGTATTTT.

The chain couples TRBV20-1 to TRBJ1-2, with D unresolved. CDR1 DFQATT and CDR2 SNEGSKA come from the germline V gene (reference sequence). This CDR3 has 11 residues. V shed 6 bases and J shed 8 bases, with 13 bases lying between them. The CDR3 spells CSATVMGGYTF. The DNA for the CDR3 is TGCAGTGCCACCGTAATGGGAGGCTACACCTTC.

In this sample, this clonotype turned up a few times. This chain connects TRBV29-1 to TRBJ2-1; 7 bases fit TRBD1. The CDR3 covers 12 residues. CDR1 and CDR2 (germline): SQVTM, ANQGSEA. Trimming cost V 8 bases and J 3 bases; bases outside gene matches: 4. The CDR3 is CSRDRDYNEQFF. The CDR3 region has the DNA TGCAGCCGGGACAGAGACTACAATGAGCAGTTCTTC.

V gene TRBV10-3 combines with J gene TRBJ1-1; D is perhaps TRBD1 (5 bases). Germline-derived CDR1 and CDR2 are ENHRY and SYGVKD. This CDR3 is 15 amino acids long. V was shortened by 6 bases and J by 3 bases, with 17 bases between the two germline ends. CDR3 sequence: CAIRGGMPLDTEAFF. The CDR3 DNA is TGTGCCATCAGGGGGGGGATGCCATTGGACACTGAAGCTTTCTTT.

This clonotype occurred many times. The CDR3 DNA reads TGTGCCAGCAAATATTCGGCAGGAGAGACCCAGTACTTC. It yields the protein CASKYSAGETQYF. J is TRBJ2-5 and V is TRBV27, with unresolved D. The germline V gene has CDR1 MNHEY and CDR2 SMNVEV (reference sequence). The CDR3 is 13 residues long. V was trimmed by 7 bases and J by 4 bases, leaving 13 bases between them.

The chain carries TRBV5-6 and TRBJ2-3; a weak D match, TRBD2 (5 bases). This CDR3 is 15 amino acids long. CDR1 is SGHDT, CDR2 YYEEEE, per germline. Trimming removed 6 bases from V and 1 base from J, with 15 bases in between. In DNA, the CDR3 is TGTGCCAGCACCCAGACGGGGATACGCACAGATACGCAGTATTTT. It codes for CASTQTGIRTDTQYF.

The rearrangement links TRBV3-1 to TRBJ2-4; D is tentatively TRBD1 or TRBD2 (6 bases each). With the DNA end fitting TRBJ2-7 better, the J assignment may be wrong. CDR3 size: 13 residues. Germline lookup yields CDR1 LGHDT and CDR2 YNNKEL (reference sequence). CDR3 region: CASSQKRGDEQYF. CDR3 DNA: TGTGCCAGCAGCCAAAAAAGGGGGGACGAGCAGTACTTC.

Many counts were recorded for this clonotype. This rearrangement joins TRBV29-1 to TRBJ2-7; D uncertain. The ends were cut back, 1 base at V and 6 bases at J, with 10 bases in the middle. The CDR3 extends over 12 amino acids. In germline, CDR1 is SQVTM, CDR2 ANQGSEA. CDR3 sequence: CSVEVSVGEQYF. CDR3 sequence (DNA): TGCAGCGTTGAAGTTTCGGTAGGCGAGCAGTACTTC.

In its sample, this clonotype was seen once. This chain links TRBV6-4 with TRBJ2-1; 14 bases line up with TRBD2. CDR1 and CDR2 (germline): MRHNA, SNTAGT. The ends lost 5 bases at V and 5 bases at J; junction bases unmatched: 8. The CDR3 covers 17 residues. As DNA, the CDR3 is TGTGCCAGCAGTTCAGGACTAGCGGGGGGTCCCAACAATGAGCAGTTCTTC. Translating gives CASSSGLAGGPNNEQFF.

The chain recombines TRBV2 with TRBJ2-7; 7 positions agree with TRBD1. The CDR3 has 13 amino acids. CDR1 SNHLY and CDR2 FYNNEI come from the germline V gene. The trim removed 7 bases at V and 5 bases at J, leaving 8 bases unmatched. The chain's CDR3 is CASNRQGLDEQYF. CDR3 DNA sequence: TGTGCCAGCAATAGACAGGGATTGGACGAGCAGTACTTC.

This clonotype was seen many times. The chain carries TRBV7-3 and TRBJ2-1, with D perhaps matching TRBD1 (5 bases). The CDR3 is 12 residues long. V was cut by 5 bases and J by 13 bases, with 15 bases left in between. The germline gives CDR1 SGHTA, CDR2 FQGTGA. CDR3 in DNA: TGTGCCAGCAGCCCCCAGGGTACGATTCAGTTCTTC. Translated, it gives CASSPQGTIQFF.

The chain carries TRBV12-3 or TRBV12-4 and TRBJ1-1; D remains unclear. V was trimmed by 3 bases and J by 0 bases, leaving 14 bases between them. This CDR3 has 16 amino acids. The CDR3 DNA reads TGTGCCAGCAGTTTTTGTGCGGGAAACATGAACACTGAAGCTTTCTTT. Translated: CASSFCAGNMNTEAFF.

This clonotype was picked up many times. V is TRBV5-1 and J is TRBJ2-3; no definite D call. This CDR3 has 10 residues. From germline, CDR1 is SGHRS and CDR2 YFSETQ. The V gene lost 7 bases and the J gene lost 4 bases, with 4 bases spanning the gap. CDR3 DNA: TGCGCCAGCGGGGCAGATACGCAGTATTTT. Translated: CASGADTQYF.

As for this clonotype: With a much larger clone just one base away, this may be a read error. The genes are TRBV4-1 and TRBJ2-5; TRBD1 aligns across 7 bases. Trimming removed 4 bases from V and 7 bases from J; junction bases left unmatched: 9. The CDR3 totals 14 residues. Per the germline V gene, CDR1 is MGHRA and CDR2 is YSYEKL. This CDR3 reads CASSPQTGLGTQYF. CDR3 DNA sequence: TGCGCCAGCAGCCCCCAGACAGGGTTGGGGACCCAGTACTTC.

This clonotype was counted at least ten times. The chain uses TRBV29-1 and TRBJ1-4; D unresolved. V was shortened by 6 bases and J by 2 bases, with 13 bases between the two germline ends. Germline V gene data show CDR1 as SQVTM and CDR2 as ANQGSEA. The CDR3 runs 14 residues. The CDR3 sequence: CSVLEPTTNEKLFF. The CDR3 region has the DNA TGCAGCGTCTTAGAGCCGACTACTAATGAAAAACTGTTTTTT.

At least ten counts were recorded for this clonotype. This sequence joins TRBV24-1 and TRBJ2-3; TRBD1 aligns across 7 bases. V shed 0 bases, J shed 0 bases, and the junction held 8 bases outside the gene matches. The CDR3 runs to 18 residues. CDR1 and CDR2 from the germline V gene are KGHDR and SFDVKD. CDR3 in amino acids: CATSDLGERDSSTDTQYF. Written as DNA, the CDR3 is TGTGCCACCAGTGATTTGGGGGAGAGGGACAGTAGCACAGATACGCAGTATTTT.

A word on this clonotype: This may arise from a read error, as a much more abundant clone is one base away. This chain connects TRBV30 to TRBJ2-1, with D perhaps matching TRBD1 (6 bases). The CDR3 length is 16 residues. The germline V gene encodes CDR1 GTSNPN and CDR2 SVGIG (reference sequence). V was clipped by 0 bases and J by 13 bases, with 25 bases between them. The CDR3 bases are TGTGCCTGGAGTGTCGGACAGCGACGGTTCCAAGAGACCCAGTTCTTC. As protein: CAWSVGQRRFQETQFF.

This clonotype was found many times. This chain connects TRBV7-3 to TRBJ2-1; 10 bases are a match to TRBD2. The CDR3 is 16 amino acids. Germline CDR1 SGHTA, CDR2 FQGTGA. V was clipped by 5 bases and J by 4 bases; unmatched bases: 8. The DNA of the CDR3 is TGTGCCAGCAGCCCGCGGGTACTAGCGGGGTACAATGAGCAGTTCTTC. It is translated as CASSPRVLAGYNEQFF. Using reference TRBV7-3 and TRBJ2-1 for the parts outside the CDR3, the full variable domain is GAGVSQTPSNKVTEKGKYVELRCDPISGHTALYWYRQSLGQGPEFLIYFQGTGAADDSGLPNDRFFAVRPEGSVSTLKIQRTERGDSAVYLCASSPRVLAGYNEQFFGPGTRLTVL.

This clonotype was seen many times. The junction departs from germline at one end; a sequencing error may be responsible. The chain links TRBV5-1 to TRBJ1-2; D ambiguous. Per germline, CDR1 SGHRS and CDR2 YFSETQ. CDR3 length: 13 residues. The CDR3 loop is CASSLDGNYGYTF. As DNA, the CDR3 is TGTGCCAGCAGTTTGGACGGGAACTATGGCTACACCTTC.

This clonotype came up once. The V gene is TRBV27, the J gene TRBJ1-1; possible D gene TRBD1, 5 bases. This CDR3 comprises 15 residues. The germline V gene has CDR1 MNHEY and CDR2 SMNVEV (reference sequence). Trimming shortened V by 0 bases and J by 5 bases, and 13 bases separated the two germline ends. CDR3 DNA: TGTGCCAGCAGTTTATCTTGGGGGTTAGGGACTGAAGCTTTCTTT. It translates to CASSLSWGLGTEAFF.

This clonotype was observed once. The rearrangement uses TRBV3-1 and TRBJ1-2, with D perhaps TRBD1 (5 bases). Trimming removed 1 base at V and 7 bases at J, with 19 bases between. CDR1 LGHDT and CDR2 YNNKEL come from the germline V gene (reference sequence). This CDR3 has 16 residues. The CDR3 region is CASSQVGGGKGFGYTF. The DNA of the CDR3 is TGTGCCAGCAGCCAAGTCGGCGGGGGTAAGGGTTTTGGCTACACCTTC.

This clonotype showed up just a few times. The gene calls are TRBV11-3 and TRBJ2-2; D call uncertain. The CDR3 totals 13 residues. In germline, CDR1 is SGHNT, CDR2 YENEEA. Deletions cut 2 bases from V and 4 bases from J, with 5 bases between. This CDR3 reads CASSLPGTGELFF. For the CDR3, the DNA is TGTGCCAGCAGCTTACCGGGCACCGGGGAGCTGTTTTTT.

This clonotype was recorded once. This chain links TRBV3-1 with TRBJ2-4; D is possibly TRBD2 (6 bases). The better agreement between TRBJ2-5 and the DNA end casts doubt on the J call. Germline-derived CDR1 and CDR2 are LGHDT and YNNKEL (reference sequence). The CDR3 is 14 amino acids. In DNA, the CDR3 is TGTGCCAGCAGCCGCTGGGACTTACAAGAGACCCAGTACTTC. Translation: CASSRWDLQETQYF.